The clone carrying this T cell receptor beta chain was observed many times. Unmatched junction bases numbered 8, after V lost 3 bases and J lost 6 bases. The CDR3 totals 15 residues. Germline CDR1 LGHNA, CDR2 YSLEER. The sample belongs to a study of T-cell reconstitution after alpha-beta-depleted transplantation in children. Preparation of the TCRbeta library used unique molecular identifiers. TCRdb called the PCR reads again in MiXCR, with one record for every CDR3 protein. The sample holds 200,000 to 250,000 distinct CDR3 sequences; approximately 9% are singletons and the top ten take over 5%. This sequence was found in a human donor who donated a stem cell graft to a child with acute lymphoblastic leukemia. The chain carries TRBV4-3 and TRBJ1-2; 9 bases are a match to TRBD1. The sample consisted of PBMCs from the stem cell graft donor, taken from the stem cell graft. CDR3 region: CASSHRDREWDGYTF. The CDR3 region has the DNA TGCGCCAGCAGCCACCGGGACAGGGAATGGGATGGCTACACCTTC.